The clone carrying this T cell receptor (beta chain) was seen only a few times. The antigen remains undetermined. The TCR library protocol attached unique molecular identifiers to the individual cDNA molecules. TCRdb independently ran MiXCR on the 5' RACE reads; one entry per CDR3 protein. The sample records tens of thousands of distinct CDR3 sequences, 5% to 6.5% being singletons. These data belong to a study of early T cells in non-severe SARS-CoV-2 infection. About the research overall: Sequencing of unsorted whole blood was done on bulk RNA, leaving chains unpaired. Study-level findings and limits: Matching results from VDJdb favored anti-spike CD8 responses, leaving private and CD4 specificities undetected.

This CDR3 region has 15 residues. V was pared by 6 bases and J by 3 bases, with 8 bases of the junction left unmatched. CDR1 MDHEN and CDR2 SYDVKM come from the germline V gene. The receptor's source is an adult who was a healthcare worker with PCR-confirmed SARS-CoV-2 infection or an uninfected control (not recorded which). This chain connects TRBV28 to TRBJ2-7; TRBD2 aligns across 10 bases. Sequenced sample: whole blood. The CDR3 bases are TGTGCCAGCAGACCTAGGACTAGCGGATACTACGAGCAGTACTTC. It specifies CASRPRTSGYYEQYF.